The 9 T cell receptor beta chains given below trace back to one sample, sequenced in a study of cytomegalovirus exposure and HLA in healthy donors. PCR was performed using 60 Vbeta and 13 Jbeta primers. Repertoires were generated with immunoSEQ multiplex PCR, while TCRdb's copy carries only in-frame clones and drops some. The sample has approximately 100,000 clones, roughly 79% seen once. Input material: PBMCs. The source of these receptors is a woman aged 45-65 years in good health and CMV-seropositive.

This chain links TRBV11-2 with TRBJ2-7; 7 bases fit TRBD2. This CDR3 spans 14 amino acids. V was clipped by 3 bases and J by 3 bases; unmatched bases: 5. Germline values: CDR1 SGHAT, CDR2 FQNNGV. The DNA of the CDR3 is TGTGCCAGCAGCTTTATCCGGGAGGACTACGAGCAGTACTTC. This sequence encodes CASSFIREDYEQYF. Based on the CDR3 plus reference TRBV11-2 and TRBJ2-7, the full variable domain is EAGVAQSPRYKIIEKRQSVAFWCNPISGHATLYWYQQILGQGPKLLIQFQNNGVVDDSQLPKDRFSAERLKGVDSTLKIQPAKLEDSAVYLCASSFIREDYEQYFGPGTRLTVT.

The chain uses TRBV25-1 and TRBJ1-1; 9 bases fit TRBD1. CDR1 is MGHDK and CDR2 is SYGVNS in the germline V gene. CDR3 size: 14 residues. The J segment lost 8 bases and the V segment lost 1 base, leaving 5 bases of the junction unmatched. The CDR3 sequence is CASSEWGTGLEAFF. CDR3 coding DNA: TGTGCCAGCAGTGAATGGGGGACAGGGCTGGAAGCTTTCTTT.

Here the CDR3 reads CASSIGTSGRARNEQFF. The DNA of the CDR3 is TGTGCCAGTAGTATAGGGACTAGCGGGAGGGCCAGGAATGAGCAGTTCTTC. This chain joins TRBV19 and TRBJ2-1, with TRBD2 matching 15 bases. V trimming: 1 base; J trimming: 7 bases; junction bases outside the gene matches: 5. The CDR3 contains 17 residues. CDR1 and CDR2 from the germline V gene are LNHDA and SQIVND (reference sequence).

The gene calls are TRBV10-3 and TRBJ2-2; tentatively, D is TRBD2 (6 bases). The CDR3 consists of 12 residues. The V end lost 5 bases, the J end lost 6 bases, and 7 bases lay between the germline ends. Germline V lookup: CDR1 ENHRY, CDR2 SYGVKD. CDR3 protein: CAISWRAGELFF. CDR3 DNA sequence: TGTGCCATCAGTTGGAGGGCCGGGGAGCTGTTTTTT.

The chain has TRBV5-1 and TRBJ1-1; D possibly corresponds to TRBD1 (5 bases). V dropped 1 base and J dropped 5 bases, with 12 bases sitting between them. Looked up from germline, CDR1 is SGHRS and CDR2 is YFSETQ. The CDR3 consists of 14 residues. The CDR3 DNA reads as TGCGCCAGCAGCTTGCGGGGGGAGCTGACTGAAGCTTTCTTT. Protein sequence: CASSLRGELTEAFF.

The V call is TRBV19, the J call TRBJ2-7; 8 nucleotides match TRBD2. This CDR3 is built from 15 residues. From germline, CDR1 is LNHDA and CDR2 SQIVND (reference sequence). V lost 5 bases to trimming and J lost 2 bases; unmatched junction nucleotides: 8. CDR3 sequence reads: CASSASSGPPYEQYF. The CDR3 nucleotides are TGTGCCAGTAGTGCCTCTAGCGGGCCGCCCTACGAGCAGTACTTC.

V usage is TRBV4-3 and J usage is TRBJ2-2, with a possible D match to TRBD1 (5 bases). Germline lookup yields CDR1 LGHNA and CDR2 YSLEER. The CDR3 extends over 15 amino acids. Deletions cut 1 base from V and 1 base from J, with 7 bases between. Written as DNA, the CDR3 is TGCGCCAGCAGCCAAGGGGGCAGGAACACCGGGGAGCTGTTTTTT. This encodes CASSQGGRNTGELFF.

The chain joins TRBV28 to TRBJ1-5; TRBD1 aligns across 8 bases. The CDR3 contains 16 residues. CDR1 and CDR2 (germline): MDHEN, SYDVKM. V lost 7 bases and J lost 5; bases outside the gene matches: 13. Here the CDR3 reads CASKDRGRGEYQPQHF. The CDR3 nucleotides read TGTGCCAGCAAAGACAGGGGCCGGGGGGAGTATCAGCCCCAGCATTTT.

This clone was seen a few times. The junction departs from the called germline gene at one end, perhaps through a read error. The chain combines TRBV5-6 with TRBJ2-4; a possible D gene is TRBD2 (6 bases). CDR3 size: 15 residues. Germline CDR1 reads SGHDT; CDR2 reads YYEEEE. CDR3 region: CASSSGRGVKNSQYF. CDR3 in DNA: TGTGCCAGCAGCTCCGGGCGGGGTGTCAAAAACAGTCAGTACTTC.